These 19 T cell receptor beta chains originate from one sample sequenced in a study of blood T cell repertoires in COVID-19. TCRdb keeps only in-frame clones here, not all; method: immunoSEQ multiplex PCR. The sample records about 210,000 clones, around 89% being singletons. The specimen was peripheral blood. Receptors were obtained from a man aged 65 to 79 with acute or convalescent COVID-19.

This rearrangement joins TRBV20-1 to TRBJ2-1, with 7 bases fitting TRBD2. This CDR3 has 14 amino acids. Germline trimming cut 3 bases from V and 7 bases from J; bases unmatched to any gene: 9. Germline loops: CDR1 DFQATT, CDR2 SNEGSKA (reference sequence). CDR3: CSASTRDYKNEQFF. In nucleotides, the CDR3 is TGCAGTGCTAGTACCCGGGACTACAAGAATGAGCAGTTCTTC.

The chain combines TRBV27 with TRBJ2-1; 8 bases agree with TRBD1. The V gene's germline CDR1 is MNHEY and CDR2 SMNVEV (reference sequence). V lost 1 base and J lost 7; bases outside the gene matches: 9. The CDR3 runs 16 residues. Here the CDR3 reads CASSLLGQGAFNEQFF. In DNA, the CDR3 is TGTGCCAGCAGTTTATTGGGGCAGGGGGCCTTTAATGAGCAGTTCTTC.

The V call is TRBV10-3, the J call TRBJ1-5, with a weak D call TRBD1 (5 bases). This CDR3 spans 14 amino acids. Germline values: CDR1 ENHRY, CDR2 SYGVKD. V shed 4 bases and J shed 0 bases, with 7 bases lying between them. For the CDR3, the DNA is TGTGCCATCAGTGCGACAGATAGCAATCAGCCCCAGCATTTT. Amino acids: CAISATDSNQPQHF.

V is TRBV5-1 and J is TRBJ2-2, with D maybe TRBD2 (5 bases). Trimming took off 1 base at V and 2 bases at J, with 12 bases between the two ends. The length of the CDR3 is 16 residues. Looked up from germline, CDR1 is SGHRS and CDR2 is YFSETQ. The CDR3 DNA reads TGCGCCAGCAGCTTGTCCGGGAAGAAAAACACCGGGGAGCTGTTTTTT. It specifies CASSLSGKKNTGELFF.

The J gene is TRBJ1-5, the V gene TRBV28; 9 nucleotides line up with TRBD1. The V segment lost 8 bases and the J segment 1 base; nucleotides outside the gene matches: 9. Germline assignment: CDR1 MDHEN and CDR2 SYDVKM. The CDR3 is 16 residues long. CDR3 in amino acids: CASFTGGTGSNQPQHF. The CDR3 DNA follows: TGTGCCAGCTTCACCGGGGGGACAGGGAGCAATCAGCCCCAGCATTTT.

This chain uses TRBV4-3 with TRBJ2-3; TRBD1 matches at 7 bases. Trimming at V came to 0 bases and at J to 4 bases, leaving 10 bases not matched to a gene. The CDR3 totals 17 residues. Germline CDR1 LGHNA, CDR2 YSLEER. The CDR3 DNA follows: TGCGCCAGCAGCCAAGACCTCAGGGGGAGTATTGCAGATACGCAGTATTTT. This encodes CASSQDLRGSIADTQYF.

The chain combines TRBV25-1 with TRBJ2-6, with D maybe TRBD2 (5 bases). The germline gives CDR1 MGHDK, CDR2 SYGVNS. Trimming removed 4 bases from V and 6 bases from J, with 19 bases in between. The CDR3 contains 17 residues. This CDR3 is CASSARSGKLKANVLTF. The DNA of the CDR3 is TGTGCCAGCAGTGCGAGGTCCGGGAAGTTGAAGGCCAACGTCCTGACTTTC.

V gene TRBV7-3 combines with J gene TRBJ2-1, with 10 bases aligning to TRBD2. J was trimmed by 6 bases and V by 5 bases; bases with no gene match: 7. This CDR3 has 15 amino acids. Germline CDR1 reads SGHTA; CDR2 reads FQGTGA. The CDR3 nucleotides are TGTGCCAGCAGCCCTACTAGCGGGACCCGCAATGAGCAGTTCTTC. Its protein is CASSPTSGTRNEQFF.

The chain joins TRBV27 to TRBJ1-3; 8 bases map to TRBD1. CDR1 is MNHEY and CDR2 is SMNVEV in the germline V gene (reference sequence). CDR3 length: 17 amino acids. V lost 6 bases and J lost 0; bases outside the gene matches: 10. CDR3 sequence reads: CASSPRTGKGSGNTIYF. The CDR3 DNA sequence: TGTGCCAGCAGCCCCCGGACAGGGAAGGGCTCTGGAAACACCATATATTTT.

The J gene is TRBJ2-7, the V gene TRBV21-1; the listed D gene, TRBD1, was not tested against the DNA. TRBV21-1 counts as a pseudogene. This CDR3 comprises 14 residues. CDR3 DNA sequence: TGTGCCAGCAGCAGGCGGACAGGGGGGTACGAGCAGTACTTC. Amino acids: CASSRRTGGYEQYF.

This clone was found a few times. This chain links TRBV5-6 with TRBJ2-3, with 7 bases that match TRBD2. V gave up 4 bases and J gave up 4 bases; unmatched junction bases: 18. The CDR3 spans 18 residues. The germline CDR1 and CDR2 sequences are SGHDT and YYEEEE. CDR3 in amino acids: CASSPRLVAGARADTQYF. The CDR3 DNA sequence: TGTGCCAGCAGCCCCCGTCTAGTGGCGGGAGCTCGGGCAGATACGCAGTATTTT.

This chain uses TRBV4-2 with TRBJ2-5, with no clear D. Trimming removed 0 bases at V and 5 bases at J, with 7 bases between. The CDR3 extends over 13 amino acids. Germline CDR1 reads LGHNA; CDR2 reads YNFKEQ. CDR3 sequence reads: CASSQEFGETQYF. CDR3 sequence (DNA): TGTGCCAGCAGCCAAGAGTTTGGCGAGACCCAGTACTTC.

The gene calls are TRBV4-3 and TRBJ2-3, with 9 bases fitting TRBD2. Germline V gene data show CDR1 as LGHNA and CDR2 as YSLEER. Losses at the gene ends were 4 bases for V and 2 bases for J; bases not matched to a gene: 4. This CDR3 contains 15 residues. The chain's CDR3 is CASSPGTSITDTQYF. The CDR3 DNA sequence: TGCGCCAGCAGCCCCGGGACTAGCATCACAGATACGCAGTATTTT.

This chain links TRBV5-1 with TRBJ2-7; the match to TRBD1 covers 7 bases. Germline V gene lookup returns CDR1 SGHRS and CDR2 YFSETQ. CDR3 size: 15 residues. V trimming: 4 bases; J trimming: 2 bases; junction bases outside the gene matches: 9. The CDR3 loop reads CASSLTGSSAYEQYF. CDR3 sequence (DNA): TGCGCCAGCAGCCTGACAGGGTCATCAGCCTACGAGCAGTACTTC.

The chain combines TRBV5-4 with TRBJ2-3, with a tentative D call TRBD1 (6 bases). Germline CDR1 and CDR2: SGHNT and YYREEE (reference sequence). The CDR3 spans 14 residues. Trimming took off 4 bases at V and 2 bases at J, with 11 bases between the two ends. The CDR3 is CASSPRGFTDTQYF. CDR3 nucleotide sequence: TGTGCCAGCAGCCCCAGGGGCTTCACAGATACGCAGTATTTT. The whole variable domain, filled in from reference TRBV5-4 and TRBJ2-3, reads ETGVTQSPTHLIKTRGQQVTLRCSSQSGHNTVSWYQQALGQGPQFIFQYYREEENGRGNFPPRFSGLQFPNYSSELNVNALELDDSALYLCASSPRGFTDTQYFGPGTRLTVL.

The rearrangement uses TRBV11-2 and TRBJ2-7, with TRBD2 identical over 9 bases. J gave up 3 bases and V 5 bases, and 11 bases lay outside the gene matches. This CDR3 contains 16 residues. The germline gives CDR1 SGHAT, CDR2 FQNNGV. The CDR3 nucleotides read TGTGCCAGCAGCCACCTTAGCGGGAGAGGGGGCTACGAGCAGTACTTC. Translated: CASSHLSGRGGYEQYF.

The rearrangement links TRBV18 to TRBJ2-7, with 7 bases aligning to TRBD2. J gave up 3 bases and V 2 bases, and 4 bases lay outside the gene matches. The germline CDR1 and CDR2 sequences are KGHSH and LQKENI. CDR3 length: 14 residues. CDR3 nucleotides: TGTGCCAGCTCACCAGGCGGGAGTGTCTACGAGCAGTACTTC. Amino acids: CASSPGGSVYEQYF.

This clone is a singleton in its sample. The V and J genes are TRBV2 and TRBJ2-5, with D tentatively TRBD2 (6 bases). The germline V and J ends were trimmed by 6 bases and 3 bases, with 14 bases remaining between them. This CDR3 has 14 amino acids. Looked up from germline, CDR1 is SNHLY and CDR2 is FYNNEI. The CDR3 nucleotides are TGTGCCAGCAGCAAGGGCCGCGGGGAAGAGACCCAGTACTTC. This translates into CASSKGRGEETQYF.

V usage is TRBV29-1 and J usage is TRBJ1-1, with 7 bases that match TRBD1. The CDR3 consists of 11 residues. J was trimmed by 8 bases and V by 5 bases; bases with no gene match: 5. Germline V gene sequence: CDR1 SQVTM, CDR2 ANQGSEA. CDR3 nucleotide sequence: TGCAGCGTTTCACAGGGGCCCGAAGCTTTCTTT. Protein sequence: CSVSQGPEAFF.